One TCR beta chain is described in this entry. The record originates from a study of shared clonotypes between healthy human individuals. Clones were sequenced by immunoSEQ multiplex PCR, and TCRdb holds only the in-frame ones, with some missing. The table shows under 650,000 clones, with less than 96% occurring only once. This CDR3 is 16 amino acids long. V was clipped by 3 bases and J by 7 bases; unmatched bases: 14. From germline, CDR1 is KGHSH and CDR2 LQKENI. V is TRBV18 and J is TRBJ2-5; 7 bases are a match to TRBD2. The sample taken for sequencing was naive CD4+ T cells sorted from blood. This sample's subset: CD45RA+ positively selected. The receptor was derived from a woman in her 30s in good health. CDR3 residues: CASSPDFPSGLWTQYF. The CDR3 DNA is TGTGCCAGCTCACCCGACTTCCCTAGCGGCCTCTGGACCCAGTACTTC.